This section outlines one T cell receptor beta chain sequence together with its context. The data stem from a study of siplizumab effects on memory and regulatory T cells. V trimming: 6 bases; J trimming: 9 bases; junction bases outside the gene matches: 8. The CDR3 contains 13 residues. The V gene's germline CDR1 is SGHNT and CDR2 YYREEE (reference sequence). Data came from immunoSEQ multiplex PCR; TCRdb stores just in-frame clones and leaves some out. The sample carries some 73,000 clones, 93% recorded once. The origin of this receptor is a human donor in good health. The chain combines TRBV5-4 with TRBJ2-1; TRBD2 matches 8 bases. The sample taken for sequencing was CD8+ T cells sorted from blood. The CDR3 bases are TGTGCCAGCATAGGACTAGCCCACGGTGAGCAGTTCTTC. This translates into CASIGLAHGEQFF.